This T cell receptor beta chain was recorded in a study of blood T cell repertoires in COVID-19. In the study overall: Sources were T cells, B-cell-depleted T cells, or PBMCs; the material itself was cDNA or gDNA.

The CDR3 contains 13 residues. Trimming removed 5 bases at V and 5 bases at J, with 9 bases between. Original methodology: Estimates of nucleated cell counts were drawn from the amplification of reference gene primers. The table came from immunoSEQ multiplex PCR; TCRdb's copy has only in-frame clones and leaves some out. V and J calls and clone size follow that table, whereas D and trimming were derived from the DNA. This sample has about 400,000 clones; roughly 86% occur once, and the top ten carry roughly 2%. This TCR came from a woman in her 40s with acute COVID-19. The genes are TRBV12-3 or TRBV12-4 and TRBJ1-4; TRBD1 might be the D (6 bases). The sequencing input was PBMCs or T cells enriched from blood (not recorded which). The CDR3 nucleotides read TGTGCCAGCAGTCTAGGGACAAATGAAAAACTGTTTTTT. This gives the protein CASSLGTNEKLFF.